One and the same sample provided the 31 T cell receptor beta chains below, sequenced in a study of blood T cell repertoires in COVID-19 (dated by TCRdb to between 2020 and 2021). The library was produced with the immunoSEQ multiplex PCR assay. TCRdb's version of the immuneACCESS table is confined to in-frame rearrangements and falls short of the full clone set. An unresolved V gene accounts for under half of the shortfall where checked; the remainder is of unknown origin. Counted in this sample were over 25,000 clones; roughly 84% of them appeared once. Of the sample, roughly a tenth falls within the top ten clones. Input material: peripheral blood. These receptors were obtained from a man at least 80 years old with active COVID-19.

This rearrangement joins TRBV10-2 to TRBJ2-4, with D possibly being TRBD2 (7 bases). Germline V gives CDR1 WSHSY, CDR2 SAAADI. V was trimmed by 0 bases and J by 0 bases, leaving 12 bases between them. The CDR3 runs to 17 residues. CDR3 DNA: TGCGCCAGCAGTGAGTCTTGGGGGGGCACAGCCAAAAACATTCAGTACTTC. Amino acid sequence: CASSESWGGTAKNIQYF.

The chain has TRBV7-3 and TRBJ2-2; 9 bases match TRBD1. Trimming cost V 4 bases and J 7 bases; bases outside gene matches: 7. The CDR3 has 15 residues. Germline V gene lookup returns CDR1 SGHTA and CDR2 FQGTGA. DNA for the CDR3: TGTGCCAGCAGCTCCGGGACAGGGTCAGGCGGGGAGCTGTTTTTT. Translation: CASSSGTGSGGELFF.

This sequence joins TRBV5-1 and TRBJ2-1; D not certain. The CDR3 sequence is 11 residues long. The germline gives CDR1 SGHRS, CDR2 YFSETQ. With 4 bases removed from V and 5 bases from J, the gap between germline ends came to 4 bases. The chain's CDR3 is CASSTNNEQFF. The CDR3 DNA is TGCGCCAGCAGCACTAACAATGAGCAGTTCTTC.

The chain joins TRBV11-2 to TRBJ2-5, with TRBD1 as a possible D gene (5 bases). Germline CDR1 and CDR2: SGHAT and FQNNGV. Trimming left V 3 bases short and J 4 bases short, with 12 bases between. The CDR3 sequence is 14 residues long. CDR3 nucleotides: TGTGCCAGCAGCTTCTCAGACAGATCAGAGACCCAGTACTTC. Translating it yields CASSFSDRSETQYF.

V is TRBV29-1 and J is TRBJ1-2; 7 bases are shared with TRBD1. This CDR3 contains 14 residues. Germline V CDR1 and CDR2: SQVTM, ANQGSEA. Trimming took 2 bases from V and 5 from J; bases not matched to a gene: 8. CDR3 residues: CSVELGQNSYGYTF. The CDR3 nucleotides are TGCAGCGTTGAATTGGGACAGAATTCATATGGCTACACCTTC.

The rearrangement uses TRBV11-3 and TRBJ2-2; D unclear. CDR1 and CDR2 (germline): SGHNT, YENEEA. V was clipped by 0 bases and J by 4 bases, with 3 bases between them. The CDR3 is made up of 13 amino acids. The chain's CDR3 is CASSLDVTGELFF. DNA of the CDR3: TGTGCCAGCAGCTTAGACGTCACCGGGGAGCTGTTTTTT.

Notes on this clone: This sample also contains other DNA sequences that code for the same CDR3. This chain uses TRBV20-1 with TRBJ1-4, with a weak D call TRBD1 (5 bases). There are 10 residues in the CDR3. Trimming pared 5 bases from V and 8 bases from J, leaving 6 bases between. Germline-derived CDR1 and CDR2 are DFQATT and SNEGSKA (reference sequence). The DNA of the CDR3 is TGCAGTGCTGGGGGGGAAAAACTGTTTTTT. It yields the protein CSAGGEKLFF.

The chain links TRBV28 to TRBJ1-1, with D possibly TRBD1 on 5 matching bases. The CDR3 has 14 amino acids. The V end was cut by 6 bases, the J end by 6 bases, with 17 bases between. Germline V gene data show CDR1 as MDHEN and CDR2 as SYDVKM. The CDR3 nucleotides read TGTGCCAGCAGGAAACAGGTGAAGGTCTCTGAAGCTTTCTTT. It specifies CASRKQVKVSEAFF.

This sequence joins TRBV3-1 (or the pseudogene TRBV3-2) and TRBJ2-5; 13 nucleotides match TRBD2. Germline V gene lookup returns CDR1 LGHDT and CDR2 YNNKEL (reference sequence). The J segment lost 2 bases and the V segment lost 6 bases, leaving 9 bases of the junction unmatched. There are 17 residues in the CDR3. The CDR3 DNA reads as TGTGCCAGCAGGCGACTAGCGGGGGGCCGTGGGCAAGAGACCCAGTACTTC. Its protein product is CASRRLAGGRGQETQYF.

The chain uses TRBV3-1 (or the pseudogene TRBV3-2) and TRBJ2-3; TRBD2 might be the D (5 bases). The V end lost 4 bases, the J end lost 2 bases, and 13 bases lay between the germline ends. Germline CDR1 is LGHDT and CDR2 is YNNKEL (reference sequence). The CDR3 covers 15 residues. CDR3 coding DNA: TGTGCCAGCAGCCCCATAGGAGGTTACACAGATACGCAGTATTTT. Protein: CASSPIGGYTDTQYF.

The V and J genes are TRBV10-3 and TRBJ2-1; D is unresolved. The germline V gene has CDR1 ENHRY and CDR2 SYGVKD. Trimming removed 0 bases from V and 8 bases from J, with 8 bases in between. The CDR3 has 13 residues. The CDR3 loop is CAISESGQDEQFF. CDR3 in DNA: TGTGCCATCAGTGAGTCAGGCCAGGATGAGCAGTTCTTC.

The chain links TRBV11-1 to TRBJ2-2; 14 nucleotides agree with TRBD2. The junction had 5 bases not matched to a gene; V was cut back by 4 bases and J by 7 bases. Germline CDR1 reads SGHAT; CDR2 reads FQDESV (reference sequence). This CDR3 is 16 amino acids long. The CDR3 DNA is TGTGCCAGCAGCTCGACTAGCGGGGGGGCGTACGGGGAGCTGTTTTTT. It codes for CASSSTSGGAYGELFF.

The rearrangement uses TRBV6-4 and TRBJ1-5; the D is unclear. This CDR3 has 15 amino acids. CDR1 MRHNA and CDR2 SNTAGT come from the germline V gene. With 3 bases removed from V and 0 bases from J, the gap between germline ends came to 9 bases. CDR3 region: CASSENNYSNQPQHF. For the CDR3, the DNA is TGTGCCAGCAGTGAAAACAACTATAGCAATCAGCCCCAGCATTTT.

V gene TRBV9 combines with J gene TRBJ1-4; 8 nucleotides align to TRBD1. CDR1 is SGDLS and CDR2 is YYNGEE in the germline V gene. V lost 4 bases to trimming and J lost 0 bases; unmatched junction nucleotides: 5. CDR3 length: 16 residues. The CDR3: CASSPHRGATNEKLFF. The DNA for the CDR3 is TGTGCCAGCAGCCCTCACAGGGGGGCAACTAATGAAAAACTGTTTTTT. Supplemented by reference TRBV9 and TRBJ1-4, the full variable domain reads DSGVTQTPKHLITATGQRVTLRCSPRSGDLSVYWYQQSLDQGLQFLIQYYNGEERAKGNILERFSAQQFPDLHSELNLSSLELGDSALYFCASSPHRGATNEKLFFGSGTQLSVL.

J is TRBJ1-1 and V is TRBV30; 8 nucleotides align to TRBD1. CDR3 length: 13 residues. The V segment lost 4 bases and the J segment 10 bases; nucleotides outside the gene matches: 11. Per the germline V gene, CDR1 is GTSNPN and CDR2 is SVGIG (reference sequence). Here the CDR3 DNA reads TGTGCCTGGAATGCACAGGGGGGAGTGGCAGCTTTCTTT. Amino acids: CAWNAQGGVAAFF.

The chain uses TRBV18 and TRBJ2-7; D call uncertain. The V end lost 2 bases, the J end lost 0 bases, and 11 bases lay between the germline ends. This CDR3 is 15 amino acids long. Germline assignment: CDR1 KGHSH and CDR2 LQKENI. The CDR3 coding sequence is TGTGCCAGCTCACCAGTTTCCTCGGTCTCCTACGAGCAGTACTTC. As protein: CASSPVSSVSYEQYF.

The gene calls are TRBV7-9 and TRBJ2-2; tentatively, D is TRBD1 (5 bases). From germline, CDR1 is SEHNR and CDR2 FQNEAQ (reference sequence). V dropped 1 base and J dropped 5 bases, with 11 bases sitting between them. CDR3 length: 15 amino acids. CDR3 residues: CASSLESGRTGELFF. The CDR3 region has the DNA TGTGCCAGCAGCTTAGAATCAGGGCGAACCGGGGAGCTGTTTTTT.

In its sample, this clone was seen once. The rearrangement uses TRBV19 and TRBJ2-2; 16 bases line up with TRBD2. The germline V gene encodes CDR1 LNHDA and CDR2 SQIVND (reference sequence). The CDR3 is 16 amino acids. The J segment lost 6 bases and the V segment lost 4 bases, leaving 2 bases of the junction unmatched. CDR3 loop: CASSRGLAGGPGELFF. DNA of the CDR3: TGTGCCAGTAGTAGGGGACTAGCGGGGGGGCCCGGGGAGCTGTTTTTT.

The chain couples TRBV27 to TRBJ2-1, with 13 bases identical to TRBD2. V lost 7 bases and J lost 4; bases outside the gene matches: 7. Germline CDR1 MNHEY, CDR2 SMNVEV (reference sequence). CDR3 length: 16 amino acids. The CDR3 sequence is CASIPKLAGGYNEQFF. CDR3 nucleotide sequence: TGTGCCAGCATCCCAAAACTAGCGGGGGGGTACAATGAGCAGTTCTTC.

The rearrangement joins TRBV2 to TRBJ2-5; 8 positions match TRBD1. CDR1 and CDR2 from the germline V gene are SNHLY and FYNNEI. V lost 6 bases and J lost 7; bases outside the gene matches: 7. The CDR3 has 13 amino acids. This chain's CDR3 is CASSGDRRGTQYF. CDR3 bases: TGTGCCAGCAGCGGGGACAGGCGGGGGACCCAGTACTTC.

The chain employs TRBV12-3 or TRBV12-4 and TRBJ1-1, with D unclear. V lost 6 bases and J lost 10, with 12 bases in between. CDR3 size: 11 residues. DNA for the CDR3: TGTGCCAGCAGCCGGGGTCGTGGAGCTTTCTTT. Encoded protein: CASSRGRGAFF.

The chain has TRBV5-8 and TRBJ2-1, with D possibly being TRBD2 (6 bases). The V gene's germline CDR1 is SGHTS and CDR2 YDEGEE. V shed 0 bases and J shed 6 bases, with 10 bases lying between them. The CDR3 is 14 amino acids. The CDR3 nucleotides read TGTGCCAGCAGCTTGGAATCCGGGGGCAATGAGCAGTTCTTC. Protein product: CASSLESGGNEQFF.

This chain links TRBV11-2 with TRBJ2-7; D unclear. Germline CDR1 reads SGHAT; CDR2 reads FQNNGV. The V and J ends lost 2 bases and 5 bases respectively, with 10 bases between them. There are 13 residues in the CDR3. Here the CDR3 reads CASSLFRVDEQYF. Written as DNA, the CDR3 is TGTGCCAGCAGCTTATTCCGAGTTGACGAGCAGTACTTC.

The chain couples TRBV14 to TRBJ1-4; TRBD1 is a possible D gene (5 bases). Germline V gene sequence: CDR1 SGHDN, CDR2 FVKESK. V was trimmed by 4 bases and J by 8 bases, leaving 11 bases between them. The CDR3 is made up of 13 amino acids. The CDR3 region has the DNA TGTGCCAGCAGCCGCGGGACCGCAGAAAAACTGTTTTTT. This translates into CASSRGTAEKLFF. Using reference TRBV14 and TRBJ1-4 for the parts outside the CDR3, the full variable domain is EAGVTQFPSHSVIEKGQTVTLRCDPISGHDNLYWYRRVMGKEIKFLLHFVKESKQDESGMPNNRFLAERTGGTYSTLKVQPAELEDSGVYFCASSRGTAEKLFFGSGTQLSVL.

V usage is TRBV24-1 and J usage is TRBJ2-1; perhaps TRBD1 as D (6 bases). The V end lost 4 bases, the J end lost 10 bases, and 16 bases lay between the germline ends. This CDR3 has 14 residues. CDR1 and CDR2 from the germline V gene are KGHDR and SFDVKD. The CDR3 nucleotides read TGTGCCACCAGTGACGCCCACCTTGGGGGCGAGCAGTTCTTC. Translating it yields CATSDAHLGGEQFF.

The V gene is TRBV9, the J gene TRBJ2-3, with a weak D call TRBD1 (5 bases). The CDR3 contains 18 residues. V shed 3 bases and J shed 0 bases, with 20 bases lying between them. CDR1 and CDR2 from the germline V gene are SGDLS and YYNGEE. CDR3 bases: TGTGCCAGCAGCGCACCCAGGACATGGGGATCTAGCACAGATACGCAGTATTTT. Protein: CASSAPRTWGSSTDTQYF.

V and J are TRBV6-5 and TRBJ1-1, with D uncertain. V gave up 0 bases and J gave up 4 bases, with 6 bases separating them. Germline values: CDR1 MNHEY, CDR2 SVGAGI. CDR3 length: 13 residues. CDR3 loop: CASSYSRGTEAFF. The CDR3 DNA sequence: TGTGCCAGCAGTTACTCGAGAGGCACTGAAGCTTTCTTT.

The chain joins TRBV5-1 to TRBJ1-2, with a weak D call TRBD1 (6 bases). This CDR3 has 13 amino acids. Germline V gives CDR1 SGHRS, CDR2 YFSETQ. V was cut by 4 bases and J by 8 bases, with 15 bases left in between. For the CDR3, the DNA is TGCGCCAGCAGCCAACAGGGAGTAGGGGGCTACACCTTC. This translates into CASSQQGVGGYTF. The whole variable domain, remainder taken from reference TRBV5-1 and TRBJ1-2, is KAGVTQTPRYLIKTRGQQVTLSCSPISGHRSVSWYQQTPGQGLQFLFEYFSETQRNKGNFPGRFSGRQFSNSRSEMNVSTLELGDSALYLCASSQQGVGGYTFGSGTRLTVV.

The chain couples TRBV13 to TRBJ1-1, with a tentative D call TRBD1 (5 bases). Trimming removed 0 bases at V and 3 bases at J, with 8 bases between. The CDR3 contains 14 residues. In germline, CDR1 is PRHDT, CDR2 FYEKMQ (reference sequence). This CDR3 is CASSLGGGDTEAFF. CDR3 bases: TGTGCCAGCAGCTTAGGCGGGGGGGACACTGAAGCTTTCTTT.

In this sample, this clone turned up a few times. This rearrangement joins TRBV7-9 to TRBJ1-5; D unresolved. Germline V CDR1 and CDR2: SEHNR, FQNEAQ (reference sequence). The CDR3 runs to 15 residues. The V gene lost 1 base and the J gene lost 3 bases, with 10 bases spanning the gap. CDR3 region: CASSLEDGINQPQHF. The CDR3 DNA follows: TGTGCCAGCAGCTTAGAGGACGGGATCAATCAGCCCCAGCATTTT.

In this sample, this clone turned up a few times. This chain links TRBV30 with TRBJ2-7, with D maybe TRBD2 (6 bases). V was clipped by 2 bases and J by 7 bases, with 24 bases between them. The CDR3 is 16 amino acids. Per germline, CDR1 GTSNPN and CDR2 SVGIG (reference sequence). The CDR3 region has the DNA TGTGCCTGGAGTCCCCAACCGAGACAGCGGGTAGGGGAGCAGTACTTC. This translates into CAWSPQPRQRVGEQYF.